This T cell receptor (beta chain) is from a study of CD8 T cells in ankylosing spondylitis. Study-wide results and caveats: There was a TCR beta motif, made of 7 to 9 highly homologous variants, that appeared characteristic of ankylosing spondylitis blood. It was reported that disease-linked clones were significantly enriched in matched ankylosing spondylitis synovial fluid.

Libraries for TCR beta were made by quantitative 5'-RACE with molecular barcodes. TCRdb recomputed calls from the 5' RACE reads with MiXCR, one row per CDR3 protein. The table records a few hundred thousand distinct CDR3 sequences, 15% to 20% of them present only once. CDR1 and CDR2 (germline): LGHDT, YNNKEL (reference sequence). The CDR3 covers 17 residues. V lost 1 base to trimming and J lost 0 bases; unmatched junction nucleotides: 5. This clonotype was seen more than once but under ten times. Its cognate antigen is unknown. The chain employs TRBV3-1 and TRBJ2-1; 8 nucleotides match TRBD2. The material sequenced was blood, either unsorted or a sorted T cell fraction (not recorded which). The clonotype comes from a male donor with ankylosing spondylitis. Here the CDR3 DNA reads TGTGCCAGCAGCCAAGCGGGTCGGGGGGGCTCCTACAATGAGCAGTTCTTC. It is translated as CASSQAGRGGSYNEQFF.